This TCR beta chain was obtained from a study of neoadjuvant anti-PD-1 for oral cavity cancer. General study findings and limits: Expansion of preexisting intratumoral clones was suggested to aid response.

The assay was immunoSEQ multiplex PCR, and TCRdb's table has in-frame clones only and misses some. The repertoire consists of some 40,000 clones, with 35% to 45% occurring once and the leading ten covering roughly 15%. This sample's time point: after neoadjuvant nivolumab, at surgical resection. Ten or more counts support this clone. The antigen remains undetermined. Germline trimming cut 6 bases from V and 1 base from J; bases unmatched to any gene: 2. Germline CDR1 MNHNY, CDR2 SVGAGI (reference sequence). CDR3 length: 16 amino acids. The chain is built from TRBV6-6 and TRBJ2-6; 11 bases are shared with TRBD2. This receptor was obtained from a person between 35 and 79 years old with oral cavity squamous cell carcinoma. The sequenced sample was tumor tissue, obtained after nivolumab (anti-PD-1) treatment. In nucleotides, the CDR3 is TGTGCCAGCAGACTAGCGGGAGTATCTGGGGCCAACGTCCTGACTTTC. Protein: CASRLAGVSGANVLTF.